These 11 T cell receptor beta chains originate from one sample sequenced in a study of T cell repertoires in cytomegalovirus infection. TCRdb re-analysed the reads in MiXCR, keeping a single row per CDR3 protein. This sample yields fewer than 250,000 distinct CDR3 sequences, of which over 9% are seen a single time; 1.5% to 2% belongs to the top ten. Sequencing input: PBMCs. Receptors were obtained from a human donor in good health (CMV status not recorded). Some clones in this sample may be carry-over from other donors' samples.

Only a few counts were recorded for this clonotype. This chain joins TRBV20-1 and TRBJ2-5, with 9 nucleotides matching TRBD1. Germline loops: CDR1 DFQATT, CDR2 SNEGSKA (reference sequence). The J segment lost 4 bases and the V segment lost 6 bases, leaving 9 bases of the junction unmatched. CDR3 length: 14 amino acids. This CDR3 is CSANTGTGTETQYF. The CDR3 DNA is TGCAGTGCGAACACAGGGACAGGGACAGAGACCCAGTACTTC.

This clonotype was found many times. This chain connects TRBV11-3 to TRBJ2-7; D is unresolved. Germline CDR1 is SGHNT and CDR2 is YENEEA. The CDR3 runs 13 residues. Trimming took 3 bases from V and 7 from J, leaving 13 bases between them. This CDR3 is CASSFDQRGEQYF. The CDR3 DNA is TGTGCCAGCAGCTTTGACCAGCGAGGAGAGCAGTACTTC.

This clonotype was counted many times. DNA of the CDR3: TGTGCCAGCAGCTTACGTTGGGGGTGGGAGACCCAGTACTTC. Protein: CASSLRWGWETQYF. V is TRBV7-8 and J is TRBJ2-5; D tentatively fits TRBD1 or TRBD2 (5 bases each). Germline CDR1 reads SGHVS; CDR2 reads FQNEAQ. Trimming shortened V by 2 bases and J by 5 bases, and 12 bases separated the two germline ends. CDR3 length equals 14 residues.

This clonotype was observed many times. This sequence joins TRBV27 and TRBJ1-1, with TRBD1 as a possible D gene (5 bases). The V end was cut by 6 bases, the J end by 0 bases, with 14 bases between. The germline V gene has CDR1 MNHEY and CDR2 SMNVEV (reference sequence). CDR3 length equals 15 residues. The CDR3 nucleotides are TGTGCCAGCAGCCCTCAAATCAGGGTGAACACTGAAGCTTTCTTT. Encoded protein: CASSPQIRVNTEAFF.

With respect to this clonotype: This may arise from a read error, as a much more abundant clone is one base away. The chain uses TRBV12-3 or TRBV12-4 and TRBJ2-7; D unresolved. The CDR3 has 13 residues. The V gene lost 5 bases and the J gene lost 3 bases, with 11 bases spanning the gap. The CDR3 DNA follows: TGTGCCAGCAGTCCATACGCGAGCTACGAGCAGTACTTC. Protein sequence: CASSPYASYEQYF.

This clonotype was counted at least ten times. V is TRBV7-2 and J is TRBJ2-7, with D tentatively TRBD2 (6 bases). The CDR3 covers 16 residues. V lost 4 bases and J 3 bases, leaving 19 bases between the germline ends. The germline gives CDR1 SGHTA, CDR2 FQGNSA. In DNA form, the CDR3 reads TGTGCCAGCAGCTCCCGGACGGCGGGGAAGATCTACGAGCAGTACTTC. Its protein product is CASSSRTAGKIYEQYF.

This clonotype was seen a handful of times. V is TRBV7-2 and J is TRBJ2-2; D tentatively reads TRBD1 or TRBD2 (5 bases each). Germline loops: CDR1 SGHTA, CDR2 FQGNSA. The CDR3 has 15 residues. Trimming removed 6 bases at V and 2 bases at J, with 13 bases between. CDR3 coding DNA: TGTGCCAGCAGGAATGGGGGTCTTAACACCGGGGAGCTGTTTTTT. Protein sequence: CASRNGGLNTGELFF.

This chain joins TRBV29-1 and TRBJ2-3, with D perhaps TRBD1 (6 bases). The germline V gene has CDR1 SQVTM and CDR2 ANQGSEA. This CDR3 has 12 amino acids. Between the trimmed V and J ends, which lost 3 bases and 5 bases, there was a span of 9 bases. The CDR3 region has the DNA TGCAGCGTTGATGCAGGGGAAGATACGCAGTATTTT. The encoded protein is CSVDAGEDTQYF.

A few counts support this clonotype. This chain uses TRBV20-1 with TRBJ1-2; D is ambiguous. Germline CDR1 DFQATT, CDR2 SNEGSKA (reference sequence). Trimming removed 0 bases from V and 6 bases from J, with 8 bases in between. The CDR3 length is 12 residues. This CDR3 is CSARDEGNGYTF. DNA of the CDR3: TGCAGTGCTAGAGATGAGGGCAATGGCTACACCTTC.

Ten or more counts support this clonotype. The J gene is TRBJ2-1, the V gene TRBV7-2; the match to TRBD2 covers 7 bases. This CDR3 contains 14 residues. CDR1 is SGHTA and CDR2 is FQGNSA in the germline V gene. The CDR3 DNA follows: TGTGCGTCATCGGGCCGTGGGGGGGGCAATGAGCAGTTCTTC. Protein product: CASSGRGGGNEQFF.

The rearrangement joins TRBV5-4 to TRBJ2-5; 8 bases line up with TRBD2. V shed 3 bases and J 5 bases; nucleotides not matched to a gene: 6. Germline lookup yields CDR1 SGHNT and CDR2 YYREEE (reference sequence). This CDR3 is 14 amino acids long. The CDR3 DNA follows: TGTGCCAGCAGCTCGGGAGGGGCCCGGGAGACCCAGTACTTC. Its protein product is CASSSGGARETQYF.